Each of the 30 T cell receptor beta chains below was sequenced from the same sample in a study of blood T cell repertoires in COVID-19. Data came from immunoSEQ multiplex PCR; TCRdb stores just in-frame clones and leaves some out. The sample has around 140,000 clones; around nine tenths are singletons. The sequencing sample was made of peripheral blood. The receptors were gathered from a man aged 65 to 79 with active COVID-19.

Written as DNA, the CDR3 is TGTGCCAGCAGCTCCGCCGGGACACAGTCCTACGAGCAGTACTTC. Its protein product is CASSSAGTQSYEQYF. V is TRBV13 and J is TRBJ2-7, with D perhaps TRBD1 (6 bases). This CDR3 comprises 15 residues. Germline CDR1 reads PRHDT; CDR2 reads FYEKMQ (reference sequence). Trimming took off 4 bases at V and 1 base at J, with 14 bases between the two ends.

J is TRBJ2-5 and V is TRBV4-1; a weak D match, TRBD2 (5 bases). The V gene lost 3 bases and the J gene lost 5 bases, with 10 bases spanning the gap. The CDR3 spans 13 residues. Germline V gene data show CDR1 as MGHRA and CDR2 as YSYEKL. CDR3 region: CASSQGVVETQYF. CDR3 DNA sequence: TGCGCCAGCAGCCAGGGAGTGGTGGAGACCCAGTACTTC.

This sequence joins TRBV2 and TRBJ2-7; possibly TRBD1 for D (6 bases). CDR3 size: 13 residues. In germline, CDR1 is SNHLY, CDR2 FYNNEI. V lost 6 bases, J lost 2 bases, and 11 bases lay in between. CDR3 sequence reads: CASSVQGTYEQYF. The CDR3 region has the DNA TGTGCCAGCAGCGTACAGGGAACCTACGAGCAGTACTTC.

This clone was seen only once. The genes are TRBV5-1 and TRBJ1-2; D unresolved. CDR3 length equals 14 residues. The V gene lost 0 bases and the J gene lost 7 bases, with 13 bases spanning the gap. Germline V gene data show CDR1 as SGHRS and CDR2 as YFSETQ. CDR3 residues: CASSLDDRSSGYTF. Here the CDR3 DNA reads TGCGCCAGCAGCTTGGACGACCGATCTAGTGGCTACACCTTC.

The CDR3 protein is CASSSPSVSYNEQFF. The CDR3 nucleotides read TGTGCCAGCAGCTCGCCTAGCGTTTCCTACAATGAGCAGTTCTTC. The rearrangement links TRBV7-8 to TRBJ2-1; a possible D gene is TRBD2 (6 bases). Germline assignment: CDR1 SGHVS and CDR2 FQNEAQ. Deletions cut 4 bases from V and 1 base from J, with 11 bases between. The CDR3 is 15 residues long.

This chain connects TRBV5-1 to TRBJ2-2; TRBD2 matches 9 bases. This CDR3 comprises 17 residues. Trimming cost V 4 bases and J 2 bases; bases outside gene matches: 9. The germline CDR1 and CDR2 sequences are SGHRS and YFSETQ. CDR3: CASSVTVGLANTGELFF. The CDR3 region has the DNA TGCGCCAGCAGCGTGACCGTGGGACTAGCTAACACCGGGGAGCTGTTTTTT.

This chain connects TRBV6-5 to TRBJ2-7; 9 bases align to TRBD1. V trimming: 10 bases; J trimming: 0 bases; junction bases outside the gene matches: 4. This CDR3 spans 13 amino acids. Per the germline V gene, CDR1 is MNHEY and CDR2 is SVGAGI. Written as DNA, the CDR3 is TGTGCCATCGCGACAGGGGGCTCCTACGAGCAGTACTTC. It encodes CAIATGGSYEQYF.

This chain joins TRBV5-4 and TRBJ2-1, with D possibly matching TRBD1 (5 bases). This CDR3 region has 14 residues. Germline values: CDR1 SGHNT, CDR2 YYREEE (reference sequence). V was pared by 1 base and J by 5 bases, with 10 bases between. CDR3 sequence (DNA): TGTGCCAGCAGCTTGCCAGGGTCCCACAATGAGCAGTTCTTC. Encoded protein: CASSLPGSHNEQFF.

This chain connects TRBV18 to TRBJ1-1, with 8 bases lining up with TRBD1. J gave up 1 base and V 6 bases, and 13 bases lay outside the gene matches. The CDR3 is 17 amino acids. Germline assignment: CDR1 KGHSH and CDR2 LQKENI. CDR3 DNA sequence: TGTGCCAGCTCGCAACGCCAAACCGGGACAGGGAACACTGAAGCTTTCTTT. Amino acids: CASSQRQTGTGNTEAFF.

The genes are TRBV19 and TRBJ2-4, with TRBD1 as a possible D gene (5 bases). Germline CDR1 is LNHDA and CDR2 is SQIVND (reference sequence). This CDR3 contains 16 residues. V was shortened by 1 base and J by 4 bases, with 14 bases between the two germline ends. CDR3 sequence reads: CASSIVGAQMKNIQYF. Written as DNA, the CDR3 is TGTGCCAGTAGTATAGTTGGGGCGCAAATGAAAAACATTCAGTACTTC.

The chain uses TRBV10-1 and TRBJ2-1; the D is unclear. Trimming removed 7 bases from V and 2 bases from J, with 18 bases in between. The CDR3 length is 16 residues. Germline lookup yields CDR1 WNHNN and CDR2 SYGVQD (reference sequence). CDR3 residues: CASTLTVGGPYNEQFF. DNA for the CDR3: TGCGCCAGCACCCTGACGGTTGGTGGGCCCTACAATGAGCAGTTCTTC.

In its sample, this clone was seen once. The rearrangement uses TRBV28 and TRBJ2-5; 8 nucleotides align to TRBD1. After removal of 3 bases from V and 7 bases from J, the junction contained 10 bases not matched to a gene. Germline V gene sequence: CDR1 MDHEN, CDR2 SYDVKM. The CDR3 has 15 amino acids. CDR3 region: CASSFQRTGSPTQYF. In DNA form, the CDR3 reads TGTGCCAGCAGTTTCCAAAGGACAGGGTCTCCGACCCAGTACTTC.

The chain carries TRBV5-1 and TRBJ1-1; no firm D call. The CDR3 extends over 13 amino acids. CDR1 SGHRS and CDR2 YFSETQ come from the germline V gene. V shed 1 base and J shed 0 bases, with 4 bases lying between them. The CDR3 coding sequence is TGCGCCAGCAGCTTGACGGTGAACACTGAAGCTTTCTTT. It translates to CASSLTVNTEAFF.

This chain joins TRBV19 and TRBJ1-5, with TRBD1 matching 7 bases. Germline V gives CDR1 LNHDA, CDR2 SQIVND (reference sequence). CDR3 size: 15 residues. Trimming removed 10 bases from V and 0 bases from J; junction bases left unmatched: 9. CDR3 coding DNA: TGTGCCACTGGAGGGGGCGGGTTTAGCAATCAGCCCCAGCATTTT. As protein: CATGGGGFSNQPQHF.

This clone was recorded only once. The rearrangement uses TRBV19 and TRBJ2-5; 13 bases agree with TRBD2. The V segment lost 4 bases and the J segment 2 bases; nucleotides outside the gene matches: 4. CDR3 length: 16 amino acids. The germline gives CDR1 LNHDA, CDR2 SQIVND (reference sequence). The CDR3 loop reads CASSTGLAGTQETQYF. CDR3 DNA: TGTGCCAGTAGTACGGGACTAGCGGGAACACAAGAGACCCAGTACTTC. The whole variable domain, filled in from reference TRBV19 and TRBJ2-5, reads DGGITQSPKYLFRKEGQNVTLSCEQNLNHDAMYWYRQDPGQGLRLIYYSQIVNDFQKGDIAEGYSVSREKKESFPLTVTSAQKNPTAFYLCASSTGLAGTQETQYFGPGTRLLVL.

This sequence joins TRBV30 and TRBJ2-3, with 9 bases aligning to TRBD2. The V gene end was trimmed by 0 bases and the J gene end by 7 bases; junction bases not matched to a gene: 8. The CDR3 is 15 residues long. Germline assignment: CDR1 GTSNPN and CDR2 SVGIG (reference sequence). CDR3 loop: CAWSVASGMRNTQYF. In DNA form, the CDR3 reads TGTGCCTGGAGTGTGGCTAGCGGGATGCGAAATACGCAGTATTTT.

The chain couples TRBV24-1 to TRBJ2-1; 11 bases line up with TRBD2. Germline CDR1 and CDR2: KGHDR and SFDVKD. V lost 2 bases to trimming and J lost 2 bases; unmatched junction nucleotides: 7. There are 18 residues in the CDR3. The CDR3 sequence: CATSDSGLAGSTYNEQFF. In nucleotides, the CDR3 is TGTGCCACCAGTGATTCTGGACTAGCGGGTTCCACCTACAATGAGCAGTTCTTC.

This clone has at least ten counts. The chain recombines TRBV19 with TRBJ2-7; tentative D call: TRBD1 (6 bases). Germline CDR1 is LNHDA and CDR2 is SQIVND (reference sequence). This CDR3 is 13 amino acids long. V was shortened by 5 bases and J by 2 bases, with 10 bases between the two germline ends. This chain's CDR3 is CASSAWTAYEQYF. The CDR3 DNA sequence: TGTGCCAGTAGTGCCTGGACAGCCTACGAGCAGTACTTC. The complete variable domain, with remaining parts taken from reference TRBV19 and TRBJ2-7, reads DGGITQSPKYLFRKEGQNVTLSCEQNLNHDAMYWYRQDPGQGLRLIYYSQIVNDFQKGDIAEGYSVSREKKESFPLTVTSAQKNPTAFYLCASSAWTAYEQYFGPGTRLTVT.

The genes are TRBV20-1 and TRBJ1-5, with D hard to call. Germline CDR1 is DFQATT and CDR2 is SNEGSKA (reference sequence). The CDR3 is made up of 14 amino acids. Trimming pared 3 bases from V and 0 bases from J, leaving 9 bases between. The CDR3 loop is CSASAENSNQPQHF. Written as DNA, the CDR3 is TGCAGTGCTAGTGCTGAGAATAGCAATCAGCCCCAGCATTTT.

This chain links TRBV4-1 with TRBJ1-5; TRBD1 matches 7 bases. Germline V gives CDR1 MGHRA, CDR2 YSYEKL. This CDR3 is built from 17 residues. V shed 3 bases and J 0 bases; nucleotides not matched to a gene: 8. The CDR3 loop is CASSHPIQGNSNQPQHF. CDR3 bases: TGCGCCAGCAGCCACCCTATACAGGGGAATAGCAATCAGCCCCAGCATTTT.

The rearrangement uses TRBV29-1 and TRBJ2-7; D gene ambiguous. Per the germline V gene, CDR1 is SQVTM and CDR2 is ANQGSEA. V was pared by 4 bases and J by 1 base, with 8 bases between. This CDR3 is 12 amino acids long. CDR3 in amino acids: CSVVITSYEQYF. The DNA of the CDR3 is TGCAGCGTTGTAATTACATCCTACGAGCAGTACTTC.

The rearrangement links TRBV10-2 to TRBJ2-5; D not certain. The CDR3 extends over 13 amino acids. Germline assignment: CDR1 WSHSY and CDR2 SAAADI. Trimming removed 7 bases from V and 5 bases from J, with 14 bases in between. The CDR3: CASTDPPLETQYF. CDR3 in DNA: TGCGCCAGCACTGATCCCCCATTGGAGACCCAGTACTTC.

This chain links TRBV5-1 with TRBJ2-7; 10 bases are shared with TRBD2. Per the germline V gene, CDR1 is SGHRS and CDR2 is YFSETQ. CDR3 length: 14 residues. After removal of 4 bases from V and 1 base from J, the junction contained 2 bases not matched to a gene. The CDR3 DNA sequence: TGCGCCAGCAGCACTAGCGGGGTTTCCTACGAGCAGTACTTC. As protein: CASSTSGVSYEQYF.

The gene calls are TRBV15 and TRBJ2-1; no firm D call. Germline assignment: CDR1 LNHNV and CDR2 YYDKDF (reference sequence). This CDR3 region has 15 residues. The ends were cut back, 1 base at V and 3 bases at J, with 10 bases in the middle. The DNA for the CDR3 is TGTGCCACCAGCAGAGGTGCCGAGATCTACAATGAGCAGTTCTTC. This encodes CATSRGAEIYNEQFF.

The chain links TRBV7-2 to TRBJ2-4; 10 nucleotides line up with TRBD2. CDR3 length equals 14 residues. Germline CDR1 SGHTA, CDR2 FQGNSA. V lost 1 base to trimming and J lost 6 bases; unmatched junction nucleotides: 0. The CDR3 sequence is CASSLGTSGNIQYF. The CDR3 DNA follows: TGTGCCAGCAGCTTAGGGACTAGCGGAAACATTCAGTACTTC. The complete variable domain, with remaining parts taken from reference TRBV7-2 and TRBJ2-4, reads GAGVSQSPSNKVTEKGKDVELRCDPISGHTALYWYRQSLGQGLEFLIYFQGNSAPDKSGLPSDRFSAERTGGSVSTLTIQRTQQEDSAVYLCASSLGTSGNIQYFGAGTRLSVL.

Notes on this clone: The junction departs from the called germline gene at one end, perhaps through a read error. The chain uses TRBV3-1 (or the pseudogene TRBV3-2) and TRBJ2-7; D is perhaps TRBD2 (5 bases). This CDR3 has 12 residues. Germline V gives CDR1 LGHDT, CDR2 YNNKEL (reference sequence). CDR3 nucleotides: TGTGCCAGCAGCCAATTAGGCGGGTTTCCCAACTTC. It translates to CASSQLGGFPNF.

V gene TRBV5-1 combines with J gene TRBJ2-3; TRBD2 might be the D (6 bases). V lost 0 bases and J lost 8, with 13 bases in between. Germline V gene data show CDR1 as SGHRS and CDR2 as YFSETQ. This CDR3 has 14 amino acids. As DNA, the CDR3 is TGCGCCAGCAGCTTGGCAGGAACGGAGGGTACGCAGTATTTT. Amino acids: CASSLAGTEGTQYF.

This chain joins TRBV9 and TRBJ2-1, with TRBD1 as a possible D gene (6 bases). CDR1 is SGDLS and CDR2 is YYNGEE in the germline V gene. The CDR3 has 16 residues. The V end lost 4 bases, the J end lost 1 base, and 15 bases lay between the germline ends. For the CDR3, the DNA is TGTGCCAGCAGCTTACAGGGTCTAAATTCCTACAATGAGCAGTTCTTC. Translating gives CASSLQGLNSYNEQFF.

The genes are TRBV18 and TRBJ2-2; 7 bases are a match to TRBD1. After removal of 4 bases from V and 6 bases from J, the junction contained 5 bases not matched to a gene. This CDR3 has 14 amino acids. The germline CDR1 and CDR2 sequences are KGHSH and LQKENI. The CDR3 bases are TGTGCCAGCTCACTTCAAGGGGGCGCCGGGGAGCTGTTTTTT. Residues: CASSLQGGAGELFF.

V and J are TRBV5-1 and TRBJ1-2, with TRBD1 matching over 9 bases. The ends lost 4 bases at V and 8 bases at J; junction bases unmatched: 6. The germline CDR1 and CDR2 sequences are SGHRS and YFSETQ. The CDR3 consists of 13 residues. The CDR3 coding sequence is TGCGCCAGCAGCCAACAGGGGGCCAGCGGCTACACCTTC. Its translation: CASSQQGASGYTF.